Sequencing of this T cell receptor (beta chain) was carried out in a study of blood T cell repertoires in COVID-19. The CDR3 is 15 amino acids. J gave up 9 bases and V 7 bases, and 10 bases lay outside the gene matches. Germline CDR1 reads ENHRY; CDR2 reads SYGVKD. Original processing notes: It was from reference gene primer amplification that nucleated cell counts were estimated. Produced via immunoSEQ multiplex PCR; TCRdb's table is partial and in-frame only. The V and J calls and clone size were taken over from that table, and D and trimming were inferred from the DNA. Among around 270,000 clones listed, roughly 84% were seen once. Followed longitudinally, the Seattle patients had been enrolled during active infection.

The rearrangement joins TRBV10-3 to TRBJ1-6; 9 nucleotides agree with TRBD1. This sequence originates from a person aged 65 to 85 with COVID-19, enrolled during active disease. Sample: peripheral blood. CDR3: CAIKGSGTGFSPLHF. The CDR3 nucleotides read TGTGCCATCAAGGGTTCAGGGACAGGGTTTTCACCCCTCCACTTT.